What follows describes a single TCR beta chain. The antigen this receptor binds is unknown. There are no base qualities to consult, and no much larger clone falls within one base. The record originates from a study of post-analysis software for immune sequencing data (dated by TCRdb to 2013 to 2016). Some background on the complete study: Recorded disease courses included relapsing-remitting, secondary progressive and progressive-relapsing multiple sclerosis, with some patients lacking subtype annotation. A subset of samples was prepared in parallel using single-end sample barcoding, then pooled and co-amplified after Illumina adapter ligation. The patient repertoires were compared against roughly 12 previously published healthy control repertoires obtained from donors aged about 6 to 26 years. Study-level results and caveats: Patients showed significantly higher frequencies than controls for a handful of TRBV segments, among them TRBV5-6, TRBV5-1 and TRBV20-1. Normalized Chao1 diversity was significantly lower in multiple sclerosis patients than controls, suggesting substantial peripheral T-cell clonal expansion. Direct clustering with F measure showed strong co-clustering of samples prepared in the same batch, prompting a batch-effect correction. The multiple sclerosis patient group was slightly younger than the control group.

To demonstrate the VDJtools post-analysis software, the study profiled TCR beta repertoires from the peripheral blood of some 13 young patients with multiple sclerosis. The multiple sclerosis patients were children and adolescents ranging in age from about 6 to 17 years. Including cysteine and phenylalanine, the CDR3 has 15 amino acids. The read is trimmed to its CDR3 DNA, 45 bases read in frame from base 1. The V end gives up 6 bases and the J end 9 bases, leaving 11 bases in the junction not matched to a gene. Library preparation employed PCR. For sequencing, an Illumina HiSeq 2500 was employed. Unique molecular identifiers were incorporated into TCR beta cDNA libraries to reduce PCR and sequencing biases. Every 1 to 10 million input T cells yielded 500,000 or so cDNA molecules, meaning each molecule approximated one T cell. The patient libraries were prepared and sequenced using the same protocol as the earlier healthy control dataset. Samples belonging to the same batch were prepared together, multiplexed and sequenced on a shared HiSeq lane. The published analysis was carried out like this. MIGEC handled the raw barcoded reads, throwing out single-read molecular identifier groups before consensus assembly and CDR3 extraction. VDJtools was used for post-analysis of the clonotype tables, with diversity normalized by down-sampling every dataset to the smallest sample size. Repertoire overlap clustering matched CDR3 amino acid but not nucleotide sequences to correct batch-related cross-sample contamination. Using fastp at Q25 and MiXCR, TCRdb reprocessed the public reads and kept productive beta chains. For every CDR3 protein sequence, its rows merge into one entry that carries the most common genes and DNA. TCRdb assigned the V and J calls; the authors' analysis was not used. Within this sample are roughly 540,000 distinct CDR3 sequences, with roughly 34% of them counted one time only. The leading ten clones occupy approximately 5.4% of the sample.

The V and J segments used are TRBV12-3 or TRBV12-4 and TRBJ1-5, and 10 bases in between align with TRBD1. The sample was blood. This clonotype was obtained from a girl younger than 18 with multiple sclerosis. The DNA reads TGTGCCAGCAGCGGCGGACAGGGGGGTTGGGCGCCCCAGCATTTT. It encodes CASSGGQGGWAPQHF.